The 29 T cell receptor beta chains listed next were all sequenced from one sample in a study of cytomegalovirus exposure and HLA in healthy donors. TCRdb's copy holds only in-frame clones and misses some; the assay was immunoSEQ multiplex PCR. The table lists approximately 210,000 clones, around 90% of them singletons. The sequencing input was PBMCs. The receptors stem from a young woman in good health and CMV-seronegative.

V is TRBV27 and J is TRBJ2-4, with 7 positions matching TRBD1. V lost 4 bases and J lost 9; bases outside the gene matches: 6. Germline V CDR1 and CDR2: MNHEY, SMNVEV (reference sequence). The CDR3 is 13 residues long. CDR3 nucleotide sequence: TGTGCCAGCAGTTCCTTGGACAGGCTCATTCAGTACTTC. Residues: CASSSLDRLIQYF.

The chain uses TRBV27 and TRBJ2-1, with D possibly being TRBD1 (6 bases). Trimming removed 7 bases from V and 5 bases from J, with 18 bases in between. The germline CDR1 and CDR2 sequences are MNHEY and SMNVEV (reference sequence). The CDR3 spans 15 residues. CDR3: CASNPYWGLDNEQFF. The CDR3, as DNA: TGTGCCAGCAACCCCTATTGGGGGCTGGACAATGAGCAGTTCTTC.

The chain has TRBV9 and TRBJ2-1, with D tentatively TRBD1 (6 bases). The CDR3 totals 17 residues. V dropped 0 bases and J dropped 6 bases, with 19 bases sitting between them. The germline gives CDR1 SGDLS, CDR2 YYNGEE. CDR3 region: CASSVGGGPMVSNEQFF. The CDR3 nucleotides are TGTGCCAGCAGCGTAGGAGGGGGACCAATGGTAAGCAATGAGCAGTTCTTC. Full variable domain (outside the CDR3, taken from reference TRBV9 and TRBJ2-1): DSGVTQTPKHLITATGQRVTLRCSPRSGDLSVYWYQQSLDQGLQFLIQYYNGEERAKGNILERFSAQQFPDLHSELNLSSLELGDSALYFCASSVGGGPMVSNEQFFGPGTRLTVL.

V and J are TRBV5-1 and TRBJ1-3; a possible D gene is TRBD1 (5 bases). This CDR3 spans 16 amino acids. Germline V gives CDR1 SGHRS, CDR2 YFSETQ. Trimming took 1 base from V and 1 from J, leaving 12 bases between them. The CDR3 is CASSLTSGRSGNTIYF. CDR3 DNA sequence: TGCGCCAGCAGCTTGACGTCAGGGCGGTCTGGAAACACCATATATTTT.

The V call is TRBV6-5, the J call TRBJ1-3; D remains unclear. The germline gives CDR1 MNHEY, CDR2 SVGAGI. The CDR3 runs 16 residues. V lost 3 bases to trimming and J lost 0 bases, with 12 bases between them. The CDR3 coding sequence is TGTGCCAGCAGTTATAAACATGTTCCCTCTGGAAACACCATATATTTT. Protein: CASSYKHVPSGNTIYF.

This clone has more than one count but fewer than ten. This sequence joins TRBV30 and TRBJ2-3; 9 bases are a match to TRBD1. The CDR3 has 15 amino acids. CDR1 is GTSNPN, CDR2 SVGIG, per germline (reference sequence). V lost 6 bases to trimming and J lost 2 bases; unmatched junction nucleotides: 9. The CDR3 nucleotides read TGTGCCTGCCTGGGACAGGGACAAATCACAGATACGCAGTATTTT. This sequence encodes CACLGQGQITDTQYF.

The CDR3 reads CASSLGGSGGEQYF. The CDR3 nucleotides are TGTGCCAGCAGTTTAGGTGGGAGCGGTGGCGAGCAGTACTTC. This chain uses TRBV27 with TRBJ2-7, with D maybe TRBD2 (5 bases). The CDR3 is made up of 14 amino acids. CDR1 and CDR2 (germline): MNHEY, SMNVEV (reference sequence). The V end was cut by 2 bases, the J end by 6 bases, with 14 bases between.

The chain uses TRBV5-6 and TRBJ2-2, with D maybe TRBD2 (5 bases). CDR1 SGHDT and CDR2 YYEEEE come from the germline V gene. Trimming removed 4 bases from V and 1 base from J, with 11 bases in between. The CDR3 covers 15 residues. The CDR3 loop is CASSRFGGNTGELFF. Here the CDR3 DNA reads TGTGCCAGCAGCCGGTTTGGAGGGAACACCGGGGAGCTGTTTTTT.

V usage is TRBV4-1 and J usage is TRBJ1-1; 7 bases match TRBD1. With V trimmed by 4 bases and J by 4 bases, 12 bases remained unmatched. The germline gives CDR1 MGHRA, CDR2 YSYEKL. The CDR3 is 16 residues long. The CDR3 coding sequence is TGCGCCAGCAGCCCTCCGACAGGGCCGGTTGGCACTGAAGCTTTCTTT. Residues: CASSPPTGPVGTEAFF.

The genes are TRBV28 and TRBJ2-7, with 8 bases fitting TRBD2. CDR1 is MDHEN, CDR2 SYDVKM, per germline. This CDR3 spans 14 amino acids. Written as DNA, the CDR3 is TGTGGGATCATGAGAGCGGGAGATTACTACGAGCAGTACTTC. This codes for CGIMRAGDYYEQYF.

There are a few counts of this clone. The genes are TRBV28 and TRBJ1-1; D not resolved. Trimming removed 6 bases at V and 6 bases at J, with 8 bases between. This CDR3 has 11 residues. The germline V gene has CDR1 MDHEN and CDR2 SYDVKM. The CDR3 reads CASRTGPEAFF. CDR3 in DNA: TGTGCCAGCAGGACTGGCCCTGAAGCTTTCTTT.

V is TRBV7-3 and J is TRBJ2-7; D is perhaps TRBD1 (6 bases). This CDR3 is built from 13 residues. Trimming removed 1 base from V and 5 bases from J, with 9 bases in between. Germline assignment: CDR1 SGHTA and CDR2 FQGTGA. Written as DNA, the CDR3 is TGTGCCAGCAGCTTAAGTGGGGGCCACGAGCAGTACTTC. Translating gives CASSLSGGHEQYF.

The V and J genes are TRBV5-1 and TRBJ1-2, with 9 bases lining up with TRBD1. The germline V gene encodes CDR1 SGHRS and CDR2 YFSETQ. The CDR3 runs 14 residues. V dropped 3 bases and J dropped 8; count of bases not matched to a gene: 8. The CDR3 nucleotides read TGCGCCAGCAGCTCGGGACAGGGCCTGGAAGGCTACACCTTC. Translating it yields CASSSGQGLEGYTF.

This chain joins TRBV25-1 and TRBJ1-5; 9 nucleotides agree with TRBD1. Germline-derived CDR1 and CDR2 are MGHDK and SYGVNS. The CDR3 runs to 14 residues. V was pared by 8 bases and J by 5 bases, with 7 bases of the junction left unmatched. The CDR3 reads CASFSDRGDQPQHF. CDR3 bases: TGTGCCAGCTTTTCGGACAGGGGCGATCAGCCCCAGCATTTT.

The chain links TRBV12-2 to TRBJ2-3; the table gives TRBD2 as D, unverified against the DNA. TRBV12-2 is assigned pseudogene status. This CDR3 has 15 amino acids. CDR3 sequence reads: CASRFSLASPDTQYF. The CDR3 DNA reads TGTGCAAGTCGCTTTTCACTAGCTTCCCCAGATACGCAGTATTTT.

The V and J genes are TRBV6-1 and TRBJ1-2; D is ambiguous. V was pared by 8 bases and J by 10 bases, with 14 bases between. This CDR3 contains 11 residues. Germline loops: CDR1 MNHNS, CDR2 SASEGT. Written as DNA, the CDR3 is TGTGCCAGCTTAATTGGGCGGGCCTACACCTTC. As protein: CASLIGRAYTF.

This chain links TRBV7-8 with TRBJ2-1; 11 nucleotides line up with TRBD2. CDR1 and CDR2 from the germline V gene are SGHVS and FQNEAQ. Trimming at V came to 6 bases and at J to 4 bases, leaving 5 bases not matched to a gene. The CDR3 length is 15 residues. As DNA, the CDR3 is TGTGCCAGCAGTCCGGGACTAGCGGTATACAATGAGCAGTTCTTC. Residues: CASSPGLAVYNEQFF.

The chain carries TRBV29-1 and TRBJ1-1; D remains ambiguous. Deletions cut 7 bases from V and 6 bases from J, with 12 bases between. The CDR3 extends over 11 amino acids. Looked up from germline, CDR1 is SQVTM and CDR2 is ANQGSEA. CDR3 amino acids: CSGDGIAEAFF. The CDR3 nucleotides read TGCAGCGGCGACGGGATCGCTGAAGCTTTCTTT.

The chain couples TRBV28 to TRBJ1-2; the D gene is possibly TRBD1 (5 bases). V was clipped by 3 bases and J by 7 bases, with 15 bases between them. The length of the CDR3 is 14 residues. Looked up from germline, CDR1 is MDHEN and CDR2 is SYDVKM. CDR3: CASSFLGGARGYTF. CDR3 nucleotides: TGTGCCAGCAGTTTCCTAGGTGGGGCGCGTGGCTACACCTTC.

The chain has TRBV13 and TRBJ2-5; 11 bases are a match to TRBD2. The CDR3 runs to 14 residues. Germline CDR1 and CDR2: PRHDT and FYEKMQ (reference sequence). J lost 4 bases, V lost 6 bases, and 4 bases had no gene match. Written as DNA, the CDR3 is TGTGCCAGCAGAACACTAGCGGGGGTAGAGACCCAGTACTTC. This sequence encodes CASRTLAGVETQYF. Using reference TRBV13 and TRBJ2-5 for the parts outside the CDR3, the full variable domain is AAGVIQSPRHLIKEKRETATLKCYPIPRHDTVYWYQQGPGQDPQFLISFYEKMQSDKGSIPDRFSAQQFSDYHSELNMSSLELGDSALYFCASRTLAGVETQYFGPGTRLLVL.

V is TRBV5-6 and J is TRBJ2-7; TRBD2 matches at 8 bases. In germline, CDR1 is SGHDT, CDR2 YYEEEE. V was clipped by 0 bases and J by 6 bases; unmatched bases: 11. The CDR3 spans 16 residues. This chain's CDR3 is CASSLDPASGSLEQYF. CDR3 DNA sequence: TGTGCCAGCAGCTTGGATCCAGCCAGCGGGAGCCTCGAGCAGTACTTC.

The chain uses TRBV27 and TRBJ1-1; D remains unclear. V gave up 5 bases and J gave up 1 base, with 11 bases separating them. Germline V CDR1 and CDR2: MNHEY, SMNVEV (reference sequence). The CDR3 is 14 amino acids. CDR3 nucleotides: TGTGCCAGCAGTCCCCTAATTCCGAACACTGAAGCTTTCTTT. Residues: CASSPLIPNTEAFF.

This clone was observed once. V gene TRBV4-1 combines with J gene TRBJ2-1, with TRBD2 as a possible D gene (6 bases). The CDR3 runs to 18 residues. Trimming cost V 1 base and J 4 bases, with 20 bases left between them. CDR1 and CDR2 (germline): MGHRA, YSYEKL. The CDR3 sequence is CASSQVGPHGSGYNEQFF. CDR3 nucleotide sequence: TGCGCCAGCAGCCAAGTAGGACCCCACGGGAGTGGTTACAATGAGCAGTTCTTC.

The genes are TRBV7-2 and TRBJ1-2; tentative D call: TRBD1 (5 bases). CDR3 size: 12 residues. The germline gives CDR1 SGHTA, CDR2 FQGNSA. V shed 5 bases and J shed 8 bases, with 12 bases lying between them. CDR3: CASSHRLGGYTF. The CDR3 nucleotides read TGTGCCAGCAGCCACAGGTTAGGGGGCTACACCTTC.

A note on this clone: The same CDR3 arises from other DNA sequences in this sample as well. The CDR3 protein is CASSTGQGAYEQYF. CDR3 in DNA: TGCGCCAGCAGTACCGGACAGGGTGCCTACGAGCAGTACTTC. The chain joins TRBV5-1 to TRBJ2-7, with 8 bases matching TRBD1. The length of the CDR3 is 14 residues. J was trimmed by 2 bases and V by 5 bases; bases with no gene match: 6. The germline V gene has CDR1 SGHRS and CDR2 YFSETQ.

The V gene is TRBV19, the J gene TRBJ2-1; D might be TRBD2 (6 bases). V was shortened by 8 bases and J by 1 base, with 15 bases between the two germline ends. In germline, CDR1 is LNHDA, CDR2 SQIVND (reference sequence). This CDR3 is 15 amino acids long. The CDR3 protein is CASSGGTVSYNEQFF. The CDR3 region has the DNA TGTGCCAGTTCGGGCGGGACTGTTTCCTACAATGAGCAGTTCTTC.

The chain couples TRBV5-1 to TRBJ2-5; 11 nucleotides align to TRBD1. The V gene's germline CDR1 is SGHRS and CDR2 YFSETQ. J gave up 5 bases and V 4 bases, and 7 bases lay outside the gene matches. The length of the CDR3 is 15 residues. DNA for the CDR3: TGCGCCAGCAGCGGGACAGGGGGAATGGGGGAGACCCAGTACTTC. Residues: CASSGTGGMGETQYF.

The CDR3 spells CASTTGIPPNQPQHF. The CDR3 region has the DNA TGTGCCAGCACCACGGGGATCCCTCCCAATCAGCCCCAGCATTTT. This sequence joins TRBV6-1 and TRBJ1-5; no clear D. This CDR3 spans 15 amino acids. CDR1 and CDR2 (germline): MNHNS, SASEGT. V lost 7 bases, J lost 3 bases, and 16 bases lay in between.

The chain carries TRBV2 and TRBJ2-3; 8 bases are shared with TRBD2. This CDR3 contains 18 residues. CDR1 and CDR2 (germline): SNHLY, FYNNEI. V shed 4 bases, J shed 4 bases, and the junction held 16 bases outside the gene matches. This CDR3 reads CASSAYRATSGAADTQYF. CDR3 in DNA: TGTGCCAGCAGTGCATATAGGGCTACTAGCGGAGCCGCAGATACGCAGTATTTT.